One sample yielded the 20 T cell receptor beta chains listed below, sequenced in a study of blood T cell repertoires in COVID-19. The method was immunoSEQ multiplex PCR; TCRdb's version includes in-frame clones alone and lacks a portion of them. The profile shows roughly 150,000 clones, about 88% of them singletons. The material sequenced was peripheral blood. The receptors originated from a woman between 65 and 79 years old with acute or convalescent COVID-19.

This clone was recorded a few times. The gene calls are TRBV6-4 and TRBJ1-1; D might be TRBD1 (6 bases). The V and J ends lost 5 bases and 3 bases respectively, with 13 bases between them. The CDR3 is 14 amino acids. The V gene's germline CDR1 is MRHNA and CDR2 SNTAGT. The CDR3 spells CASSSQAGDTEAFF. Here the CDR3 DNA reads TGTGCCAGCAGTTCCCAGGCAGGGGACACTGAAGCTTTCTTT.

The V and J genes are TRBV27 and TRBJ1-2; possibly TRBD1 for D (5 bases). This CDR3 is 16 amino acids long. V lost 2 bases and J lost 1, with 14 bases in between. Germline V gives CDR1 MNHEY, CDR2 SMNVEV (reference sequence). In DNA, the CDR3 is TGTGCCAGCAGTTTAGGGGTAGGGGTAGATAACTATGGCTACACCTTC. It translates to CASSLGVGVDNYGYTF.

The chain joins TRBV3-1 (or the pseudogene TRBV3-2) to TRBJ1-5; 8 nucleotides match TRBD1. This CDR3 region has 15 residues. Per germline, CDR1 LGHDT and CDR2 YNNKEL (reference sequence). Trimming took 4 bases from V and 2 from J; bases not matched to a gene: 4. In DNA, the CDR3 is TGTGCCAGCAGCCTCGGACAGGGCCGCAATCAGCCCCAGCATTTT. Its protein is CASSLGQGRNQPQHF.

This chain uses TRBV4-2 with TRBJ1-3, with D maybe TRBD1 (6 bases). The V gene lost 1 base and the J gene lost 5 bases, with 15 bases spanning the gap. The CDR3 spans 16 residues. In germline, CDR1 is LGHNA, CDR2 YNFKEQ. The CDR3 coding sequence is TGTGCCAGCAGCCAAGCGGTTCCAGGGGCGAGAAACACCATATATTTT. This codes for CASSQAVPGARNTIYF.

The V gene is TRBV30, the J gene TRBJ2-2; a possible D gene is TRBD1 (6 bases). Germline V gene data show CDR1 as GTSNPN and CDR2 as SVGIG (reference sequence). The CDR3 totals 15 residues. Trimming took 4 bases from V and 4 from J, leaving 16 bases between them. Here the CDR3 reads CAWKAVTGVTGELFF. CDR3 nucleotide sequence: TGTGCCTGGAAGGCCGTGACAGGCGTCACCGGGGAGCTGTTTTTT.

The J gene is TRBJ2-3, the V gene TRBV3-1 (or the pseudogene TRBV3-2), with 16 bases matching TRBD2. V lost 4 bases, J lost 0 bases, and 4 bases stayed unmatched. CDR1 is LGHDT, CDR2 YNNKEL, per germline (reference sequence). The CDR3 spans 18 residues. The CDR3 coding sequence is TGTGCCAGCAGCCGCCTGGGACTAGCGGGGGGGAGCACAGATACGCAGTATTTT. Encoded protein: CASSRLGLAGGSTDTQYF.

The J gene is TRBJ1-2, the V gene TRBV2; 9 positions match TRBD1. Trimming removed 6 bases from V and 5 bases from J; junction bases left unmatched: 10. The CDR3 spans 15 residues. From germline, CDR1 is SNHLY and CDR2 FYNNEI. CDR3: CASSRGGQGQYGYTF. Written as DNA, the CDR3 is TGTGCCAGCAGCCGGGGGGGACAGGGCCAATATGGCTACACCTTC.

The CDR3: CASSRGSSTNTDTQYF. CDR3 coding DNA: TGTGCCAGCAGCCGTGGTAGCTCTACCAACACAGATACGCAGTATTTT. This chain uses TRBV3-1 (or the pseudogene TRBV3-2) with TRBJ2-3; no definite D call. Germline lookup yields CDR1 LGHDT and CDR2 YNNKEL (reference sequence). The CDR3 extends over 16 amino acids. The V and J ends lost 4 bases and 2 bases respectively, with 16 bases between them.

The chain carries TRBV5-4 and TRBJ1-2, with D possibly being TRBD1 (6 bases). The CDR3 has 14 residues. Trimming stripped 4 bases from V and 7 bases from J, with 17 bases between. Looked up from germline, CDR1 is SGHNT and CDR2 is YYREEE (reference sequence). CDR3 residues: CASSVQGRGGGYTF. The CDR3 coding sequence is TGTGCCAGCAGCGTACAGGGTAGGGGGGGTGGCTACACCTTC.

This chain's CDR3 is CASSSILGGGGELFF. In nucleotides, the CDR3 is TGTGCCAGCAGCTCCATCCTAGGAGGCGGCGGGGAGCTGTTTTTT. This chain joins TRBV7-9 and TRBJ2-2, with D possibly TRBD2 on 5 matching bases. CDR3 size: 15 residues. Trimming removed 4 bases from V and 7 bases from J, with 16 bases in between. CDR1 and CDR2 (germline): SEHNR, FQNEAQ (reference sequence).

V gene TRBV5-6 combines with J gene TRBJ1-2; 11 bases line up with TRBD1. Germline trimming cut 2 bases from V and 4 bases from J; bases unmatched to any gene: 10. Germline V gene lookup returns CDR1 SGHDT and CDR2 YYEEEE. The CDR3 is 17 amino acids. CDR3 amino acids: CASSLLDRGLFGYGYTF. For the CDR3, the DNA is TGTGCCAGCAGCTTATTGGACAGGGGGCTTTTTGGCTATGGCTACACCTTC.

This clone was counted only a few times. The chain recombines TRBV18 with TRBJ2-7; tentatively, D is TRBD1 (5 bases). This CDR3 contains 14 residues. Trimming pared 4 bases from V and 6 bases from J, leaving 16 bases between. CDR1 is KGHSH and CDR2 is LQKENI in the germline V gene. The CDR3 nucleotides read TGTGCCAGCTCACGAGCCCCGGCAGGGCTCGAGCAGTACTTC. It encodes CASSRAPAGLEQYF.

The chain links TRBV6-5 to TRBJ2-3, with a possible D match to TRBD2 (6 bases). Between the trimmed V and J ends, which lost 6 bases and 2 bases, there was a span of 12 bases. There are 14 residues in the CDR3. Germline CDR1 MNHEY, CDR2 SVGAGI. For the CDR3, the DNA is TGTGCCAGCAGACGGGCGGGGTCCACAGATACGCAGTATTTT. Its translation: CASRRAGSTDTQYF.

The chain is built from TRBV11-1 and TRBJ1-2, with D perhaps matching TRBD1 (6 bases). Trimming stripped 5 bases from V and 8 bases from J, with 21 bases between. The CDR3 length is 15 residues. The germline gives CDR1 SGHAT, CDR2 FQDESV (reference sequence). The CDR3 sequence is CASSPRTAFTYGYTF. The CDR3 coding sequence is TGTGCCAGCAGCCCTAGGACAGCTTTTACGTACGGCTACACCTTC.

In its sample, this clone was seen once. This chain joins TRBV4-1 and TRBJ2-3; D unclear. Between the trimmed V and J ends, which lost 1 base and 1 base, there was a span of 3 bases. The CDR3 is made up of 13 amino acids. Germline V gene lookup returns CDR1 MGHRA and CDR2 YSYEKL. CDR3 amino acids: CASSQAGTDTQYF. The CDR3 region has the DNA TGCGCCAGCAGCCAAGCCGGCACAGATACGCAGTATTTT.

This chain joins TRBV27 and TRBJ1-2; a weak D match, TRBD1 (6 bases). Germline V lookup: CDR1 MNHEY, CDR2 SMNVEV (reference sequence). V shed 4 bases and J shed 7 bases, with 10 bases lying between them. This CDR3 is built from 12 residues. The DNA for the CDR3 is TGTGCCAGCAGTTCCCTGGACAGTGGCTACACCTTC. Protein: CASSSLDSGYTF.

The J gene is TRBJ2-7, the V gene TRBV6-1, with D tentatively TRBD1 (6 bases). V was clipped by 3 bases and J by 0 bases, with 12 bases between them. Germline CDR1 is MNHNS and CDR2 is SASEGT. CDR3 length: 15 residues. CDR3 loop: CASSDPLRGSYEQYF. The CDR3 nucleotides are TGTGCCAGCAGTGATCCCCTCAGGGGCTCCTACGAGCAGTACTTC.

The chain has TRBV5-1 and TRBJ2-1; D is perhaps TRBD2 (6 bases). The CDR3 is 15 residues long. V gave up 4 bases and J gave up 4 bases, with 15 bases separating them. Germline CDR1 is SGHRS and CDR2 is YFSETQ. CDR3 bases: TGCGCCAGCAGCCGGGCAGGGACTGAGTACAATGAGCAGTTCTTC. Residues: CASSRAGTEYNEQFF.

The chain has TRBV6-1 and TRBJ2-3; 8 bases are shared with TRBD1. The germline V gene encodes CDR1 MNHNS and CDR2 SASEGT. This CDR3 region has 15 residues. With V trimmed by 5 bases and J by 0 bases, 4 bases remained unmatched. The CDR3 DNA reads as TGTGCCAGCAGTTCCCGGGACAGGAGCACAGATACGCAGTATTTT. The encoded protein is CASSSRDRSTDTQYF.

This clone was seen a few times. The genes are TRBV10-3 and TRBJ1-1; D is uncertain. This CDR3 has 15 amino acids. Germline-derived CDR1 and CDR2 are ENHRY and SYGVKD. The V end lost 0 bases, the J end lost 0 bases, and 8 bases lay between the germline ends. CDR3 sequence reads: CAISESQDLNTEAFF. The CDR3 DNA reads TGTGCCATCAGTGAGTCGCAGGATTTGAACACTGAAGCTTTCTTT.